The rows below give T cell receptor beta chains drawn from one sample of a study of human T cells and chemical hapten exposure. TCRdb recomputed calls from the 5' RACE reads with MiXCR, one row per CDR3 protein. The table includes 75,000 or so distinct CDR3 sequences, about 16% detected once. The receptors shown here come from a female donor in good health. CDR3s include the opening cysteine and the closing phenylalanine or tryptophan. The D gene is left open where the match is weak. Expanded clones get a size class; other rows say once, few or many, or leave the size out.

few | TRBJ2-1 | . | TRBV7-2 | TGTGCCAGCAGCTTTCTCGTTGAGCAGTTCTTC | CASSFLVEQFF
. | TRBJ1-4 | . | TRBV19 | TGTGCCAGTACATCAGCTGCAACTAATGAAAAACTGTTTTTT | CASTSAATNEKLFF
. | TRBJ1-4 | TRBD1 | TRBV2 | TGTGCCAGCTCCCGAAGAGGGACAGGGAGCGAAAAACTGTTTTTT | CASSRRGTGSEKLFF
. | TRBJ1-5 | . | TRBV18 | TGTGCCAGCTCACAGGAACATAGCAATCAGCCCCAGCATTTT | CASSQEHSNQPQHF
few | TRBJ1-1 | . | TRBV6-6 | TGTGCCAGCTCCCCCGCGGCCCCGGGGGCTGAAGCTTTCTTT | CASSPAAPGAEAFF
few | TRBJ1-1 | . | TRBV7-9 | TGTGCCAGCAGTCAGGGTACGACTGAAGCTTTCTTT | CASSQGTTEAFF
few | TRBJ1-6 | TRBD1 | TRBV6-2/TRBV6-3 | TGTGCCAGCAGTTCACGCACAGGGGGTTCACCCCTCCACTTT | CASSSRTGGSPLHF
. | TRBJ1-1 | . | TRBV29-1 | TGCAGCGTATATGGACAGATGAACACTGAAGCTTTCTTT | CSVYGQMNTEAFF
many | TRBJ1-1 | . | TRBV5-1 | TGCGCCAGCAGCTTGGTTCCAGGCAGTGGAGCTTTCTTT | CASSLVPGSGAFF
few | TRBJ1-3 | TRBD1 | TRBV5-1 | TGCGCCAGCAGCCCGGGACAGATCTCTGGAAACACCATATATTTT | CASSPGQISGNTIYF